Sequencing of this T cell receptor beta chain was carried out in a study of Graves' ophthalmopathy and Graves' hyperthyroidism. The study, taken as a whole, reports: Also, most clonotypes expanded in the thyroid above 0.001 frequency appeared in blood.

The table lists this clonotype with many counts. Its cognate antigen is unknown. RNA transcripts provided the template for amplifying TCR beta CDR3 regions. Second-round multiplex PCR came after a first-round RT-PCR that employed HTBI primers. TCRdb analysed the multiplex PCR reads with MiXCR anew, one entry per CDR3 protein. The sample consists of 300,000 to 350,000 distinct CDR3 sequences, roughly 15% of them appearing once. Sequenced: peripheral blood. The receptor was derived from an adult man with Graves' ophthalmopathy.

In DNA, the CDR3 is TGTGCCAGCAGTGAAACGGGAAACTATGGCTACACCTTC. Translation: CASSETGNYGYTF. This rearrangement joins TRBV2 to TRBJ1-2; unclear D gene. The CDR3 loop spans 13 amino acids. CDR1 is SNHLY and CDR2 is FYNNEI in the germline V gene. V gave up 2 bases and J gave up 2 bases, with 6 bases separating them. Using reference TRBV2 and TRBJ1-2 for the parts outside the CDR3, the full variable domain is EPEVTQTPSHQVTQMGQEVILRCVPISNHLYFYWYRQILGQKVEFLVSFYNNEISEKSEIFDDQFSVERPDGSNFTLKIRSTKLEDSAMYFCASSETGNYGYTFGSGTRLTVV.